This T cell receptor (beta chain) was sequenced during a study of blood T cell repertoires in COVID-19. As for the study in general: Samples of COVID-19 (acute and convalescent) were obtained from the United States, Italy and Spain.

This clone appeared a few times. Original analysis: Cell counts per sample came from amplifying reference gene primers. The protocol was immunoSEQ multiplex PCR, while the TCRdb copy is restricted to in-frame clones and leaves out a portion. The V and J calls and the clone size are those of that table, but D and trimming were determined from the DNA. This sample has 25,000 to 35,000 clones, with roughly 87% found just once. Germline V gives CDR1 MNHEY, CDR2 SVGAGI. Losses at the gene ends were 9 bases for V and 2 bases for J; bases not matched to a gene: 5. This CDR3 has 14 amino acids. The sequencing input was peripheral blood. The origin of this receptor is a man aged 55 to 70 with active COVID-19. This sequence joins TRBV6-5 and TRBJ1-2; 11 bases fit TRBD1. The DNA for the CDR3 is TGTGCCAGTAACCGGGACAGGGGGAACTATGGCTACACCTTC. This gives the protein CASNRDRGNYGYTF.